The present T cell receptor (beta chain) was sequenced within a study of blood T cell repertoires in COVID-19. TCRdb's table, derived via immunoSEQ multiplex PCR, lists solely in-frame clones and lacks some. The sample yields approximately 140,000 clones, around 86% seen once. Germline CDR1 is MNHNS and CDR2 is SASEGT. V was pared by 4 bases and J by 5 bases, with 18 bases between. The CDR3 contains 16 residues. Sequenced sample: peripheral blood. This sequence was found in a man older than 75 with acute or convalescent COVID-19. The V call is TRBV6-1, the J call TRBJ1-5; tentatively, D is TRBD1 (5 bases). CDR3 loop: CASSGPVSGGDQPQHF. CDR3 sequence (DNA): TGTGCCAGCAGTGGACCGGTCTCCGGGGGTGATCAGCCCCAGCATTTT.